This T cell receptor beta chain was sequenced for a study of blood T cells in healthy people across ages. Study context: There was about one barcoded beta molecule captured by template switching per two T cells. Study-level findings and limits: A roughly linear fall in TCR beta diversity per million T cells was seen with increasing age.

Whenever a sample was processed, at least 7 million PBMCs were isolated. At least ten counts were recorded for this clonotype. Its antigen remains unidentified. With 5 bases removed from V and 0 bases from J, the gap between germline ends came to 16 bases. Germline assignment: CDR1 DFQATT and CDR2 SNEGSKA (reference sequence). This CDR3 is 16 amino acids long. Using a J-beta primer mix together with a sample-barcoded 5' primer, a second PCR was run for roughly 6 to 11 cycles. Unique molecular identifiers of 12 random nucleotides labeled each cDNA. TCRdb re-called the 5' RACE reads with MiXCR, one entry per CDR3 protein. The table shows 550,000 to 700,000 distinct CDR3 sequences, with roughly 29% occurring only once.

V and J are TRBV20-1 and TRBJ1-4; no firm D call. The specimen was blood. The receptor was isolated from a woman between 65 and 79 years old in good health. DNA for the CDR3: TGCAGTGCTTCCCGCAGGCCCCTCGCAACTAATGAAAAACTGTTTTTT. It encodes CSASRRPLATNEKLFF.